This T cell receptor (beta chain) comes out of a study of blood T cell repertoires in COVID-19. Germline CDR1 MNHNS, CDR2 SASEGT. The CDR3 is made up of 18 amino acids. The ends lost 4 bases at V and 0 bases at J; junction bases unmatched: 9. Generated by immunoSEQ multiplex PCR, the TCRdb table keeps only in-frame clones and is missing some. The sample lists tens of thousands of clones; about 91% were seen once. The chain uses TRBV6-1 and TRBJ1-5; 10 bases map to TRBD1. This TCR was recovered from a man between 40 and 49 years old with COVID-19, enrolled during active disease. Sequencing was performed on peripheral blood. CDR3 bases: TGTGCCAGCAGTGGAAGACAGGGGGCGCTTGGTAGCAATCAGCCCCAGCATTTT. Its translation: CASSGRQGALGSNQPQHF.